These 10 T cell receptor beta chains came from one sample sequenced in a study of Tregs in tolerant kidney transplant recipients. Clones were sequenced by immunoSEQ multiplex PCR, and TCRdb holds only the in-frame ones, with some missing. The sample features tens of thousands of clones, with roughly 7.1% in its top ten. Sequenced here: CD8+ T cells from blood, sampled before the transplant. The receptors were gathered from a human donor who received a combined kidney and bone marrow transplant.

On this clone: The CDR3 goes on 3 residues after the read ends, and that part is filled in from the germline J gene. The J gene is TRBJ2-5, the V gene TRBV5-1; 11 nucleotides agree with TRBD2. Per the germline V gene, CDR1 is SGHRS and CDR2 is YFSETQ. V trimming: 4 bases; J trimming: 1 base; junction bases outside the gene matches: 3. This CDR3 is built from 15 residues. This CDR3 is CASSPGTSGQETQYF. CDR3 DNA (partial): TGCGCCAGCAGCCCGGGGACTAGCGGCCAAGAGACC.

Points on this clone: The read gets to within 3 residues of the CDR3 end, and the germline J gene fills in the rest. V usage is TRBV7-2 and J usage is TRBJ2-5; the match to TRBD2 covers 14 bases. The CDR3 sequence is 15 residues long. Trimming cost V 3 bases and J 5 bases; bases outside gene matches: 2. CDR1 SGHTA and CDR2 FQGNSA come from the germline V gene. CDR3 DNA, as far as it was read: TGTGCCAGCAGCTTGGGACTAGCGGGGGTGGAGACC. Its protein is CASSLGLAGVET. The whole CDR3 sequence is CASSLGLAGVETQYF.

A remark on this clone: The read ends 3 residues before the CDR3 terminus; that terminus is restored from the germline J gene. The V and J genes are TRBV7-7 and TRBJ2-2, with 8 nucleotides matching TRBD2. CDR3 size: 16 residues. J lost 9 bases, V lost 5 bases, and 14 bases had no gene match. The germline V gene has CDR1 SSHAT and CDR2 FNYEAQ (reference sequence). CDR3: CASSPLTGGRPRELFF. The covered CDR3 bases are TGTGCCAGCAGCCCCCTCACGGGGGGGAGACCCAGGGAG.

Remarks on this clone: Sequencing ends 3 residues short of the CDR3 end; the germline J gene provides the rest. The chain links TRBV19 to TRBJ1-1; TRBD1 matches at 8 bases. Germline V gives CDR1 LNHDA, CDR2 SQIVND (reference sequence). The junction had 8 bases not matched to a gene; V was cut back by 1 base and J by 4 bases. The CDR3 runs to 16 residues. CDR3 in amino acids: CASSIVGTGGFTEAFF. The part of the CDR3 DNA that was read is TGTGCCAGTAGTATAGTAGGAACAGGGGGATTCACTGAA.

Note on this clone: The CDR3 end lies 3 residues beyond the end of the read and is filled in from the germline J gene. The chain uses TRBV7-2 and TRBJ1-2; no definite D call. Trimming took off 1 base at V and 4 bases at J, with 10 bases between the two ends. Germline V CDR1 and CDR2: SGHTA, FQGNSA. The CDR3 runs to 14 residues. The part of the CDR3 DNA that was read is TGTGCCAGCAGCTTAGGTCCCGCTATCTATGGC. This translates into CASSLGPAIYG. The complete CDR3 protein is CASSLGPAIYGYTF.

A note on this clone: The sequenced fragment ends 3 residues before the CDR3 boundary, so the rest is inferred from the germline J gene. The rearrangement joins TRBV6-2 or TRBV6-3 to TRBJ2-6, with TRBD1 as a possible D gene (6 bases). The CDR3 consists of 17 residues. Germline V gene lookup returns CDR1 MNHEY and CDR2 SVGEGT. V lost 0 bases, J lost 4 bases, and 13 bases lay in between. The covered CDR3 bases are TGTGCCAGCAGTTACTCGGGGGCCTGGGGGGGGGCCAACGTC. This gives the protein CASSYSGAWGGANV. In full, the CDR3 is CASSYSGAWGGANVLTF.

A note on this clone: From the germline J gene comes the end of the CDR3, since the read stops 3 residues before it. The chain combines TRBV7-7 with TRBJ2-5; D gene ambiguous. Germline V gene sequence: CDR1 SSHAT, CDR2 FNYEAQ (reference sequence). The CDR3 extends over 15 amino acids. The ends were cut back, 5 bases at V and 4 bases at J, with 17 bases in the middle. Partial CDR3 DNA: TGTGCCAGCAGCCCAGGATGGCGCCTGGGAGAGACC. This encodes CASSPGWRLGET. The whole CDR3 region reads CASSPGWRLGETQYF.

On this clone itself: The CDR3 end is not reached by the read, which stops 3 residues before it; the germline J gene fills it in. J is TRBJ2-1 and V is TRBV7-6, with 7 bases matching TRBD1. The junction had 13 bases not matched to a gene; V was cut back by 1 base and J by 4 bases. The germline CDR1 and CDR2 sequences are SGHVS and FNYEAQ. The CDR3 extends over 18 amino acids. CDR3 bases read: TGTGCCAGCAGCTTAGACTACCTTGGACAGGCTAAGTACAATGAG. This sequence encodes CASSLDYLGQAKYNE. The full-length CDR3 reads as CASSLDYLGQAKYNEQFF. The full variable domain, with the rest looked up from reference TRBV7-6 and TRBJ2-1, is GAGVSQSPRYKVTKRGQDVALRCDPISGHVSLYWYRQALGQGPEFLTYFNYEAQQDKSGLPNDRFSAERPEGSISTLTIQRTEQRDSAMYRCASSLDYLGQAKYNEQFFGPGTRLTVL.

The CDR3 spells CASSPPASGANNEQFF. CDR3 DNA, as far as it was read: TGTGCCAGCTCACCACCGGCTAGCGGGGCTAACAATGAG. The V and J genes are TRBV18 and TRBJ2-1; TRBD2 matches 9 bases. The observed sequence ends 3 residues before the CDR3 terminus, with the missing tail filled in from the germline J gene. The J segment lost 5 bases and the V segment lost 0 bases, leaving 5 bases of the junction unmatched. The CDR3 totals 16 residues. The germline V gene encodes CDR1 KGHSH and CDR2 LQKENI.

Remarks on this clone: The missing CDR3 end, 3 residues past where the read stops, is filled in from the germline J gene. This chain links TRBV7-9 with TRBJ2-7, with a tentative D call TRBD2 (6 bases). The germline V gene has CDR1 SEHNR and CDR2 FQNEAQ (reference sequence). The CDR3 is made up of 14 amino acids. Trimming took 4 bases from V and 6 from J, leaving 16 bases between them. The CDR3 spells CASSSGTPSVEQYF. CDR3 bases read: TGTGCCAGCAGCTCCGGGACTCCTTCGGTCGAG.